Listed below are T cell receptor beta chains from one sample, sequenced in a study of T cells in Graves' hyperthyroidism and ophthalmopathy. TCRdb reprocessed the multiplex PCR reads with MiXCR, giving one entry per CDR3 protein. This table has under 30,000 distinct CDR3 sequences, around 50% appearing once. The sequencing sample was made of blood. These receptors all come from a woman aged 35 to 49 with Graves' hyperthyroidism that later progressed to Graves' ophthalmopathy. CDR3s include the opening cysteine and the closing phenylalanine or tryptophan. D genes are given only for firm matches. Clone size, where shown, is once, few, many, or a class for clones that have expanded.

CSVEEIPGNEQYF	TGCAGCGTTGAAGAAATACCGGGAAACGAGCAGTACTTC	TRBJ2-7	medium-sized	TRBV29-1	.
CASSYSDLYYEQYF	TGCGCCAGCAGCTACTCGGACCTCTACTACGAGCAGTACTTC	TRBJ2-7	.	TRBV5-1	.
CSVSSGNEQFF	TGCAGCGTTTCTAGCGGCAATGAGCAGTTCTTC	TRBJ2-1	.	TRBV29-1	TRBD2
CSARQGYGYTF	TGCAGTGCTAGACAGGGCTATGGCTACACCTTC	TRBJ1-2	few	TRBV20-1	.
CASSVGQADTDTQYF	TGTGCCAGCAGCGTAGGACAGGCTGACACAGATACGCAGTATTTT	TRBJ2-3	.	TRBV9	.
CASSQLGTQYF	TGTGCCAGCAGCCAACTCGGAACTCAGTACTTC	TRBJ2-4	many	TRBV3-1	.
CASSLEQGAGRSDTQYF	TGTGCCAGCAGTCTCGAACAGGGGGCTGGGAGGTCAGATACGCAGTATTTT	TRBJ2-3	many	TRBV28	TRBD1
CASSYRTGTEGDTQYF	TGTGCCAGCAGTTACCGGACAGGGACAGAAGGAGATACGCAGTATTTT	TRBJ2-3	many	TRBV6-5	TRBD1
CASSREAEQYF	TGTGCCAGCAGTAGGGAGGCCGAGCAGTACTTC	TRBJ2-7	many	TRBV6-6	.
CASSLAPGGTYEQYF	TGTGCCAGCAGCTTGGCTCCAGGGGGCACCTACGAGCAGTACTTC	TRBJ2-7	.	TRBV7-3	TRBD1
CASSPNSGRAGGEQFF	TGTGCCAGCAGCCCCAATAGCGGGAGGGCCGGAGGTGAGCAGTTCTTC	TRBJ2-1	.	TRBV7-6	TRBD2
CASSPGQATIPYEQYF	TGTGCCAGCAGCCCCGGGCAAGCGACTATTCCCTACGAGCAGTACTTC	TRBJ2-7	.	TRBV6-1	.
CASSSGRHEQFF	TGTGCCAGCAGCTCTGGGCGGCATGAGCAGTTCTTC	TRBJ2-1	few	TRBV7-8	.
CASSGGGGLHTGELFF	TGTGCCAGCAGCGGGGGGGGGGGGCTCCACACCGGGGAGCTGTTTTTT	TRBJ2-2	once	TRBV9	.
CASSSKGQSTDTQYF	TGTGCCAGCAGCTCCAAAGGACAGAGCACAGATACGCAGTATTTT	TRBJ2-3	few	TRBV7-3	.
CVSATTPGRHNYGYTF	TGCGTCAGTGCGACCACCCCCGGGCGACATAACTATGGTTACACCTTC	TRBJ1-2	.	TRBV10-1	.
CSVRGLKRTQYF	TGCAGTGTTAGGGGCCTAAAGAGGACCCAGTACTTC	TRBJ2-5	few	TRBV20-1	.
CASSEEPGGADTQYF	TGTGCCAGCAGTGAAGAGCCAGGGGGCGCAGATACGCAGTATTTT	TRBJ2-3	many	TRBV6-1	TRBD1
CASSLTGRGYNEQFF	TGTGCCAGCAGCTTGACAGGGAGGGGTTACAATGAGCAGTTCTTC	TRBJ2-1	.	TRBV5-4	.
CASKQGTSGTTTDTQYF	TGTGCCAGTAAACAGGGGACTAGCGGGACGACCACAGATACGCAGTATTTT	TRBJ2-3	many	TRBV11-2	TRBD2
CASSLDVGRDYEQYF	TGCGCCAGCAGCTTGGACGTTGGAAGGGACTACGAGCAGTACTTC	TRBJ2-7	.	TRBV5-1	.
CASQKIGTGDDSPLHF	TGTGCCAGCCAAAAAATAGGGACAGGGGATGATTCACCCCTCCACTTT	TRBJ1-6	many	TRBV5-5	TRBD1
CASSRWGEGYNEQFF	TGTGCCAGCAGCCGCTGGGGAGAGGGGTACAATGAGCAGTTCTTC	TRBJ2-1	.	TRBV7-2	.
CSARQSGSYEQYF	TGCAGTGCTAGACAATCGGGTTCCTACGAGCAGTACTTC	TRBJ2-7	.	TRBV20-1	.
CASSAGHSNEQFF	TGTGCCAGCAGTGCGGGACATAGCAATGAGCAGTTCTTC	TRBJ2-1	medium-sized	TRBV25-1	.
CSARVRTSGNYEQYF	TGCAGTGCTAGAGTAAGGACTAGCGGTAACTACGAGCAGTACTTC	TRBJ2-7	.	TRBV20-1	TRBD2
CAGSARGHDQYF	TGTGCCGGCAGTGCACGCGGGCACGATCAGTACTTC	TRBJ2-7	.	TRBV10-1	.
CSAHWGETQYF	TGCAGTGCGCACTGGGGGGAGACCCAGTACTTC	TRBJ2-5	.	TRBV20-1	.
CAVSKQGDHNEQFF	TGTGCCGTTTCCAAACAGGGCGACCACAATGAGCAGTTCTTC	TRBJ2-1	.	TRBV25-1	.
CASSLSSGHTGELFF	TGTGCCAGCAGCCTATCTAGCGGGCACACCGGGGAGCTGTTTTTT	TRBJ2-2	many	TRBV5-4	TRBD2
CASSPGLNTDTQYF	TGCGCCAGCAGCCCTGGACTAAACACAGATACGCAGTATTTT	TRBJ2-3	medium-sized	TRBV5-1	.
CASSPSGGDNIQYF	TGTGCCAGCAGTCCCTCGGGGGGGGATAACATTCAGTACTTC	TRBJ2-4	many	TRBV5-4	TRBD2
CASSQGSGFSYEQYF	TGTGCCAGCAGCCAAGGGTCGGGGTTCTCCTACGAGCAGTACTTC	TRBJ2-7	many	TRBV14	.
CVSSLVGPGGYTF	TGTGTCAGCAGCTTAGTGGGGCCAGGTGGCTACACCTTC	TRBJ1-2	.	TRBV7-2	.
CASRDRSTDTQYF	TGTGCCAGTAGGGACAGAAGTACAGATACGCAGTATTTT	TRBJ2-3	few	TRBV19	.
CSARFSGLGPSGEQFF	TGCAGTGCTAGATTTTCGGGACTGGGCCCTTCCGGGGAGCAGTTCTTC	TRBJ2-1	.	TRBV20-1	.
CASSLMAGSNSPLHF	TGTGCCAGCAGCTTGATGGCGGGATCTAATTCACCCCTCCACTTT	TRBJ1-6	.	TRBV5-5	.
CSATDTGELFF	TGCAGCGCCACCGACACCGGGGAGCTGTTTTTT	TRBJ2-2	few	TRBV29-1	.
CSARDPGVGTGELFF	TGCAGTGCTAGAGATCCGGGGGTGGGGACCGGGGAGCTGTTTTTT	TRBJ2-2	medium-sized	TRBV20-1	.
CASSQGRNYGYTF	TGTGCCAGCAGCCAAGGCAGGAACTATGGCTACACCTTC	TRBJ1-2	many	TRBV3-1	.
CASSRDRGTGELFF	TGTGCCAGCAGCCGAGACAGGGGCACCGGGGAGCTGTTTTTT	TRBJ2-2	.	TRBV7-3	TRBD1
CSVGRPQETQYF	TGCAGCGTTGGTCGTCCGCAAGAGACCCAGTACTTC	TRBJ2-5	.	TRBV29-1	.
CASSLGQSYNEQFF	TGTGCCAGCAGCTTGGGGCAATCCTACAATGAGCAGTTCTTC	TRBJ2-1	.	TRBV5-6	.
CSARLAGGSQETQYF	TGCAGTGCTCGACTAGCGGGAGGCAGCCAAGAGACCCAGTACTTC	TRBJ2-5	.	TRBV20-1	TRBD2
CASSSGQEETQYF	TGTGCCAGCAGCTCTGGACAGGAAGAGACCCAGTACTTC	TRBJ2-5	medium-sized	TRBV7-2	TRBD1
CSVSSGSNEQFF	TGCAGCGTTTCTAGCGGGAGCAATGAGCAGTTCTTC	TRBJ2-1	few	TRBV29-1	TRBD2
CATSDWSGGDSYTF	TGTGCCACCAGTGATTGGTCCGGAGGGGATAGCTACACCTTC	TRBJ1-2	medium-sized	TRBV24-1	.
CASSLDRYNEQFF	TGTGCCAGCAGCTTAGACAGATACAATGAGCAGTTCTTC	TRBJ2-1	.	TRBV7-8	.
CASSLRTDRGLSNEQYF	TGCGCCAGCAGCCTCAGGACCGACAGGGGGCTGTCAAACGAGCAGTACTTC	TRBJ2-7	many	TRBV5-1	TRBD1
CASSGGQGHTDTQYF	TGTGCCAGCAGCGGAGGACAGGGGCATACAGATACGCAGTATTTT	TRBJ2-3	.	TRBV7-3	TRBD1
CASSNCRGRWDTIYF	TGTGCCAGCTCCAACTGCAGGGGCCGCTGGGACACCATATATTTT	TRBJ1-3	many	TRBV2	.
CSAGGGYF	TGCAGCGCTGGTGGAGGGTATTTT	TRBJ2-3	.	TRBV29-1	.
CASRTSGRAWDTQYF	TGTGCCAGCCGGACTAGCGGGAGGGCATGGGATACGCAGTATTTT	TRBJ2-3	.	TRBV5-8	TRBD2
CASSLVSNTGELLF	TGCGCCAGCAGCTTAGTCTCGAATACCGGGGAGCTGCTTTTT	TRBJ2-2	.	TRBV5-1	.
CASSLGAAIYEQYF	TGTGCCAGCAGCTTAGGGGCAGCTATCTACGAGCAGTACTTC	TRBJ2-7	medium-sized	TRBV7-9	.